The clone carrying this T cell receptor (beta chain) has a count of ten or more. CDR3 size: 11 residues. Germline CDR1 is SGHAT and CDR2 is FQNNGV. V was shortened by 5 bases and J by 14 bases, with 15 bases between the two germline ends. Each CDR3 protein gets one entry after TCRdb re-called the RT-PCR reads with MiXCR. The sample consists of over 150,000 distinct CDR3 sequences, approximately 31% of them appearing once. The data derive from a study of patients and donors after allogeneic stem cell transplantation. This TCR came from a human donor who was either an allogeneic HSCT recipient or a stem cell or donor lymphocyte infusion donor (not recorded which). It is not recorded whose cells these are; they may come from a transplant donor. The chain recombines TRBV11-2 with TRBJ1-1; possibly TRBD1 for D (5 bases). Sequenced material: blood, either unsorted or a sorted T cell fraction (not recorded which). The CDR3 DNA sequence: TGTGCCAGCAGCCGATACCGGGGGATCTTCTTT. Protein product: CASSRYRGIFF.